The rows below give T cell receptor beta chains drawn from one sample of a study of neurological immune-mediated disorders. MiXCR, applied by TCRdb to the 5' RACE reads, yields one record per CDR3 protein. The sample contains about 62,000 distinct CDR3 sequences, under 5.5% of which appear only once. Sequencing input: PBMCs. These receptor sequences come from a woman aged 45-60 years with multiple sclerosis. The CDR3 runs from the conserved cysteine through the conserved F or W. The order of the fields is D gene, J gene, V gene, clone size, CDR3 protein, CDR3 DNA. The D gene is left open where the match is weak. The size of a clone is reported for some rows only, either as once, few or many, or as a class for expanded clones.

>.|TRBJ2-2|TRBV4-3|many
CASSQRIGGVNTGELFF
TGCGCCAGCAGCCAAAGGATAGGGGGGGTGAACACCGGGGAGCTGTTTTTT
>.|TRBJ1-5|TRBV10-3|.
CAISAGGSNQPQNF
TGTGCCATCAGTGCCGGGGGCAGCAATCAGCCCCAGAATTTT
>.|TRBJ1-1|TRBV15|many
CATSRDRVLGPSEAFF
TGTGCCACCAGCAGAGATCGGGTGTTGGGACCCTCTGAAGCTTTCTTT
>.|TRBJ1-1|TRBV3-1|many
CASSQEDGTEAFF
TGTGCCAGCAGCCAAGAGGACGGCACTGAAGCTTTCTTT
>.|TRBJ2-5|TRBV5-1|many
CASSFSGTVEETQYF
TGCGCCAGCAGCTTCTCCGGGACGGTAGAAGAGACCCAGTACTTC
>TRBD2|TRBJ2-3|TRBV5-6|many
CASSLLAGGRTQYF
TGTGCCAGCAGCTTATTAGCGGGGGGTCGTACGCAGTATTTT
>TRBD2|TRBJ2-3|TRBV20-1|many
CSARDQGTSGGDTQYF
TGCAGTGCTAGAGATCAGGGGACTAGCGGGGGGGATACGCAGTATTTT
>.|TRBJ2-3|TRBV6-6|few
CAGSRAFTDTQYF
TGTGCGGGTTCCCGCGCCTTCACAGATACGCAGTATTTT
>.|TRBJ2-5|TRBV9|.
CASSGRTFQETQYF
TGTGCCAGCAGCGGTAGGACCTTCCAAGAGACCCAGTACTTC
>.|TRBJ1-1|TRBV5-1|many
CASSSWDENTEAFF
TGCGCCAGCAGCTCCTGGGACGAGAACACTGAAGCTTTCTTT
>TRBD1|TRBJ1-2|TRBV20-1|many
CSAGSDRGLGYGGYTF
TGCAGTGCTGGATCGGACAGGGGCTTGGGTTATGGGGGGTACACCTTC
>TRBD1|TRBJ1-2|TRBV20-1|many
CSARVRTGDGYTF
TGCAGTGCTAGAGTCCGGACAGGGGATGGCTACACCTTC
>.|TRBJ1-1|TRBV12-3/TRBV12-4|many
CASSRTVQNTEAFF
TGTGCCAGCAGTCGGACTGTCCAAAACACTGAAGCTTTCTTT
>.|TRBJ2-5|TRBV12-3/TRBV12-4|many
CASRISGARQETQYF
TGTGCCAGCAGAATCTCGGGGGCCCGTCAGGAGACCCAGTACTTC
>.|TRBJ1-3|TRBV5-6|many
CASSSPDGNTIYF
TGTGCCAGCAGCAGCCCAGATGGAAACACCATATATTTT
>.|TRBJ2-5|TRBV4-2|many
CASSPLQNQETQYF
TGTGCCAGCAGCCCACTACAGAACCAAGAGACCCAGTACTTC